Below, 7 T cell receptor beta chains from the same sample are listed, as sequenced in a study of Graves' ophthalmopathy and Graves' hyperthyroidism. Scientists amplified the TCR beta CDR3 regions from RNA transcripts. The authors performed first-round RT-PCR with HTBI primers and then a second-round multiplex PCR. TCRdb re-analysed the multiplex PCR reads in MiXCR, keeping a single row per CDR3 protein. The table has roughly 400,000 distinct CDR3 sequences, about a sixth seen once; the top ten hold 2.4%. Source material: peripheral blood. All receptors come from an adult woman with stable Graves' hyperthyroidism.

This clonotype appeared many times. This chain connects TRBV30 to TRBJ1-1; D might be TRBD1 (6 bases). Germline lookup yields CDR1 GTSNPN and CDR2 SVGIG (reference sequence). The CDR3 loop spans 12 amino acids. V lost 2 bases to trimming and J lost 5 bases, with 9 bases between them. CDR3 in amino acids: CAWSHTGTEAFF. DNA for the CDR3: TGTGCCTGGAGTCATACAGGGACTGAAGCTTTCTTT.

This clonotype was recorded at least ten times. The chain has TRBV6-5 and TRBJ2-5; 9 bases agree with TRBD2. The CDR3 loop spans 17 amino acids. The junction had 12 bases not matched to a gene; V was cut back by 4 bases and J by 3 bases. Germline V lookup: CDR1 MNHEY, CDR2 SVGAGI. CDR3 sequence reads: CASSSPTSGRNKETQYF. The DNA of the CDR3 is TGTGCCAGCAGTTCCCCCACCAGCGGGAGGAATAAAGAGACCCAGTACTTC.

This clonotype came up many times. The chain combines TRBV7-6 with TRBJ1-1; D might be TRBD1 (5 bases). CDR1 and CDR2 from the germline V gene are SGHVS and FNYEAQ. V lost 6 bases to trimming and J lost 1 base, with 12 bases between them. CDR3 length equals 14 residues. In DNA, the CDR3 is TGTGCCAGCAGTCAAATCAGGGAGAACACTGAAGCTTTCTTT. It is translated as CASSQIRENTEAFF.

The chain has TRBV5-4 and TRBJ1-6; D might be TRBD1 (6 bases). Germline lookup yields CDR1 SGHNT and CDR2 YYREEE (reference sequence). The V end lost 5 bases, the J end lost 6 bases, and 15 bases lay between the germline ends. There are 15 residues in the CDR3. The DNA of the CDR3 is TGTGCCAGCAGTCCGGTGGGGGGGCCTAATTCACCCCTCCACTTT. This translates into CASSPVGGPNSPLHF.

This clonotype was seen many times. CDR3 residues: CSAGLAEYEQYF. DNA of the CDR3: TGCAGTGCTGGACTAGCGGAATACGAGCAGTACTTC. The rearrangement uses TRBV20-1 and TRBJ2-7; TRBD2 aligns across 10 bases. V lost 5 bases to trimming and J lost 4 bases; unmatched junction nucleotides: 2. Germline V gives CDR1 DFQATT, CDR2 SNEGSKA (reference sequence). This CDR3 has 12 amino acids.

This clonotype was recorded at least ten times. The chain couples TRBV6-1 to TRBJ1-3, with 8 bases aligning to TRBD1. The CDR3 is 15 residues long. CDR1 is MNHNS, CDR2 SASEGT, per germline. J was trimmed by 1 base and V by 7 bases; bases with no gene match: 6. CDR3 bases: TGTGCCAGCACCTATACAGGGGGATCTGGAAACACCATATATTTT. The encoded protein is CASTYTGGSGNTIYF.

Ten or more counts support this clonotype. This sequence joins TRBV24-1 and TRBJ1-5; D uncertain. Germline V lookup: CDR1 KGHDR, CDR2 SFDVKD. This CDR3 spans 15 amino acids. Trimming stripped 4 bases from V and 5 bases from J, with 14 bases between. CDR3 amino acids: CATSEPGSGDQPQHF. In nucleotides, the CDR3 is TGTGCCACCAGTGAACCGGGGAGCGGCGATCAGCCCCAGCATTTT.